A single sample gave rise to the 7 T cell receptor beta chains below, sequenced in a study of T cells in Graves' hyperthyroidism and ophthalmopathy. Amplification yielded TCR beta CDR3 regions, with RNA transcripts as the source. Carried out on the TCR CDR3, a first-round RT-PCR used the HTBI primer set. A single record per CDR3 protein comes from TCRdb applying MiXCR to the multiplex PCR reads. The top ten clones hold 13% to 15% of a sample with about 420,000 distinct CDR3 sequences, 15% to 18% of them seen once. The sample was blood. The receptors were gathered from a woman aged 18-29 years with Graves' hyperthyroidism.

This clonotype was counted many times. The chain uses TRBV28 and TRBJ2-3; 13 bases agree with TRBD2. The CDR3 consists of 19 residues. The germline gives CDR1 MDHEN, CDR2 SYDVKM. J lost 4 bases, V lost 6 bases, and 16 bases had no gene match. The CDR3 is CASSHRGLAGATGPDTQYF. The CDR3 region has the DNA TGTGCCAGCAGCCATCGCGGACTAGCGGGAGCTACGGGCCCAGATACGCAGTATTTT.

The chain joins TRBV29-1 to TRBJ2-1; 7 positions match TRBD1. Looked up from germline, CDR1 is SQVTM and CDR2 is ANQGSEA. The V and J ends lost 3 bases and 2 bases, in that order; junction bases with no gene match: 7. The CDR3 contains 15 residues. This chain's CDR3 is CSVDEFGQAYNEQFF. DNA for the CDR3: TGCAGCGTTGATGAGTTCGGACAGGCCTACAATGAGCAGTTCTTC.

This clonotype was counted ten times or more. The CDR3 DNA is TGTGCCAGCGGGAGTATAAGCACAGATACGCAGTATTTT. Amino acids: CASGSISTDTQYF. The J gene is TRBJ2-3, the V gene TRBV9, with D perhaps TRBD2 (5 bases). V lost 7 bases to trimming and J lost 0 bases, with 9 bases between them. This CDR3 comprises 13 residues. CDR1 is SGDLS, CDR2 YYNGEE, per germline. Together with reference TRBV9 and TRBJ2-3, the CDR3 gives the full variable domain: DSGVTQTPKHLITATGQRVTLRCSPRSGDLSVYWYQQSLDQGLQFLIQYYNGEERAKGNILERFSAQQFPDLHSELNLSSLELGDSALYFCASGSISTDTQYFGPGTRLTVL.

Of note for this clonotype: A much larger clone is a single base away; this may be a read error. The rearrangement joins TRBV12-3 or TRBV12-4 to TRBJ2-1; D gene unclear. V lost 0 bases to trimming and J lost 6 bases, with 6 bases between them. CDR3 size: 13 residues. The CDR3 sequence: CASSLAEPNEQFF. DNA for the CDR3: TGTGCCAGCAGTTTAGCGGAGCCCAATGAGCAGTTCTTC.

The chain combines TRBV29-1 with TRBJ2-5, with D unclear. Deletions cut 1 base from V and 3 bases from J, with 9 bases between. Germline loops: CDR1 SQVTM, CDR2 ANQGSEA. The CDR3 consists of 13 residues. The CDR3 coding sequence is TGCAGCGTTGAAGGCAGGTTCGAAGAGACCCAGTACTTC. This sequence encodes CSVEGRFEETQYF.

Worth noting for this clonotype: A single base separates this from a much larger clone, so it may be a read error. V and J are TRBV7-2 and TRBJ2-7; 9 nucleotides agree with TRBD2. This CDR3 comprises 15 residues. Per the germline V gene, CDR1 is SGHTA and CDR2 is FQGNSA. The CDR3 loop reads CASGLRGGGAYEQYF. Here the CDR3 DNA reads TGTGCCAGCGGCTTGCGGGGGGGGGGGGCTTACGAGCAGTACTTC. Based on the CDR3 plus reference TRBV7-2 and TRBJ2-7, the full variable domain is GAGVSQSPSNKVTEKGKDVELRCDPISGHTALYWYRQSLGQGLEFLIYFQGNSAPDKSGLPSDRFSAERTGGSVSTLTIQRTQQEDSAVYLCASGLRGGGAYEQYFGPGTRLTVT.

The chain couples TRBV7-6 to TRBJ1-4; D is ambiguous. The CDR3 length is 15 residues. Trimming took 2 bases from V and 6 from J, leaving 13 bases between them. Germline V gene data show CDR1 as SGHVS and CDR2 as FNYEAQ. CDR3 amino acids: CASSLIWVYHEKLFF. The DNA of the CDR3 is TGTGCCAGCAGCTTAATTTGGGTTTATCATGAAAAACTGTTTTTT.